These 17 T cell receptor beta chains originate from one sample sequenced in a study of control samples from healthy donors and cancer patients. Clones were read by immunoSEQ multiplex PCR, and TCRdb kept only the in-frame ones, dropping some. The sample lists more than 110,000 clones; more than 85% were seen once. Specimen: blood. The receptors were gathered from a woman aged 25 to 39 in good health.

The J gene is TRBJ2-7, the V gene TRBV1. TRBV1 is recorded as a pseudogene. The CDR3 covers 14 residues. CDR3 sequence: CTSSQDGRTYEQYF. In DNA, the CDR3 is TGCACCAGCAGCCAAGATGGACGCACCTACGAGCAGTACTTC.

The CDR3 bases are TGTGCCAGTAGTATAGGATGGACTAGCGGGTACCAAGAGACCCAGTACTTC. Its protein is CASSIGWTSGYQETQYF. The chain has TRBV19 and TRBJ2-5; TRBD2 agrees at 11 bases. The CDR3 totals 17 residues. After removal of 1 base from V and 0 bases from J, the junction contained 4 bases not matched to a gene. Germline CDR1 reads LNHDA; CDR2 reads SQIVND (reference sequence).

The rearrangement joins TRBV7-8 to TRBJ1-2; possible D gene TRBD1, 5 bases. The CDR3 loop spans 14 amino acids. Germline CDR1 is SGHVS and CDR2 is FQNEAQ. V lost 0 bases and J lost 8, with 13 bases in between. The CDR3 sequence: CASSLAVRAGGYTF. The CDR3 DNA reads TGTGCCAGCAGCTTAGCGGTCAGGGCGGGGGGCTACACCTTC.

The rearrangement links TRBV7-9 to TRBJ2-7; TRBD2 might be the D (6 bases). CDR1 is SEHNR and CDR2 is FQNEAQ in the germline V gene (reference sequence). The CDR3 loop spans 16 amino acids. The V and J ends lost 7 bases and 0 bases respectively, with 19 bases between them. CDR3 in DNA: TGTGCCAGCATTCCCCCAGGCGGGGAAAGCTCCTACGAGCAGTACTTC. It yields the protein CASIPPGGESSYEQYF.

The V and J genes are TRBV5-5 and TRBJ1-5; D not resolved. This CDR3 contains 14 residues. The germline V and J ends were trimmed by 1 base and 0 bases, with 5 bases remaining between them. From germline, CDR1 is SGHKS and CDR2 YYEKEE (reference sequence). CDR3 nucleotides: TGTGCCAGCAGCTTGAGTGGTAGCAATCAGCCCCAGCATTTT. Its protein is CASSLSGSNQPQHF.

This chain connects TRBV5-1 to TRBJ2-1; possibly TRBD2 for D (6 bases). The germline CDR1 and CDR2 sequences are SGHRS and YFSETQ. The CDR3 length is 17 residues. The ends were cut back, 3 bases at V and 5 bases at J, with 21 bases in the middle. CDR3 sequence (DNA): TGCGCCAGCAGCTCCAATCAAATCGGGACTCTTAACAATGAGCAGTTCTTC. Translating gives CASSSNQIGTLNNEQFF.

The chain has TRBV11-2 and TRBJ2-3, with D possibly matching TRBD2 (5 bases). Germline-derived CDR1 and CDR2 are SGHAT and FQNNGV. The CDR3 length is 15 residues. V was trimmed by 5 bases and J by 0 bases, leaving 12 bases between them. In DNA, the CDR3 is TGTGCCAGCAGCCTCTTCGGCGGGAGCACAGATACGCAGTATTTT. Translating it yields CASSLFGGSTDTQYF.

This chain links TRBV30 with TRBJ1-5, with TRBD1 as a possible D gene (5 bases). There are 13 residues in the CDR3. V was trimmed by 3 bases and J by 9 bases, leaving 15 bases between them. Germline V gene data show CDR1 as GTSNPN and CDR2 as SVGIG (reference sequence). CDR3 region: CAWSAGPLLPQHF. DNA of the CDR3: TGTGCCTGGAGCGCGGGACCGCTCCTGCCCCAGCATTTT.

This sequence joins TRBV18 and TRBJ2-2, with 8 bases lining up with TRBD2. The germline V gene encodes CDR1 KGHSH and CDR2 LQKENI. Germline trimming cut 3 bases from V and 7 bases from J; bases unmatched to any gene: 7. The CDR3 consists of 15 residues. Here the CDR3 reads CASSPVIAGSGELFF. The CDR3, as DNA: TGTGCCAGCTCACCGGTAATAGCGGGGAGCGGGGAGCTGTTTTTT.

This clone was counted once. The J gene is TRBJ1-1, the V gene TRBV28; D remains ambiguous. The germline V and J ends were trimmed by 7 bases and 1 base, with 13 bases remaining between them. Per the germline V gene, CDR1 is MDHEN and CDR2 is SYDVKM. The CDR3 runs 14 residues. DNA for the CDR3: TGTGCCAGCAAGGTCGGGCCCAGGAACACTGAAGCTTTCTTT. Translating gives CASKVGPRNTEAFF.

The genes are TRBV15 and TRBJ2-7; no definite D call. V was shortened by 0 bases and J by 3 bases, with 6 bases between the two germline ends. The CDR3 covers 13 residues. Germline V gene sequence: CDR1 LNHNV, CDR2 YYDKDF (reference sequence). The CDR3 DNA reads as TGTGCCACCAGCAGAGATCCGGACTACGAGCAGTACTTC. Residues: CATSRDPDYEQYF.

CDR3 in amino acids: CASSQVSGRVQETQYF. In DNA form, the CDR3 reads TGCGCCAGCAGCCAAGTTAGCGGGAGGGTACAAGAGACCCAGTACTTC. The chain uses TRBV4-1 and TRBJ2-5, with 11 bases matching TRBD2. CDR1 is MGHRA, CDR2 YSYEKL, per germline. The CDR3 extends over 16 amino acids. The trim removed 1 base at V and 2 bases at J, leaving 3 bases unmatched.

This clone was found once. The rearrangement links TRBV4-2 to TRBJ1-4; D ambiguous. V dropped 0 bases and J dropped 11 bases, with 13 bases sitting between them. CDR1 and CDR2 (germline): LGHNA, YNFKEQ. The CDR3 is 14 residues long. The CDR3 protein is CASSQDRVGNKLFF. CDR3 in DNA: TGTGCCAGCAGCCAAGATCGTGTAGGGAACAAACTGTTTTTT.

CDR3 sequence: CAWSVGSTPYEQYF. CDR3 DNA sequence: TGTGCCTGGAGTGTAGGCAGTACGCCCTACGAGCAGTACTTC. The gene calls are TRBV30 and TRBJ2-7; D remains unclear. The germline gives CDR1 GTSNPN, CDR2 SVGIG (reference sequence). This CDR3 has 14 residues. V was pared by 0 bases and J by 2 bases, with 11 bases between.

A single count supports this clone. The chain is built from TRBV5-1 and TRBJ2-7; 8 nucleotides align to TRBD2. The germline V gene encodes CDR1 SGHRS and CDR2 YFSETQ. The CDR3 totals 15 residues. With 1 base clipped from V and 3 bases from J, the junction kept 6 bases outside the gene matches. The CDR3 region is CASSLSPGGGYEQYF. CDR3 in DNA: TGCGCCAGCAGCTTGAGTCCGGGAGGGGGCTACGAGCAGTACTTC.

This rearrangement joins TRBV5-6 to TRBJ1-6, with D possibly matching TRBD1 (6 bases). This CDR3 is 16 amino acids long. Germline-derived CDR1 and CDR2 are SGHDT and YYEEEE. Trimming left V 4 bases short and J 3 bases short, with 14 bases between. The CDR3 reads CASSLRQAHYNSPLHF. The CDR3 nucleotides read TGTGCCAGCAGCCTTCGACAGGCCCACTATAATTCACCCCTCCACTTT. The variable domain in full, with the rest retrieved from reference TRBV5-6 and TRBJ1-6, is DAGVTQSPTHLIKTRGQQVTLRCSPKSGHDTVSWYQQALGQGPQFIFQYYEEEERQRGNFPDRFSGHQFPNYSSELNVNALLLGDSALYLCASSLRQAHYNSPLHFGNGTRLTVT.

The rearrangement joins TRBV5-1 to TRBJ2-1; no firm D call. V was cut by 4 bases and J by 8 bases, with 7 bases left in between. The CDR3 has 11 residues. Germline V gene sequence: CDR1 SGHRS, CDR2 YFSETQ. The CDR3 loop reads CASSMNDEQFF. CDR3 bases: TGCGCCAGCAGCATGAATGATGAGCAGTTCTTC.